Below are 20 T cell receptor beta chains sequenced from a single sample in a study of Ad26.COV2.S vaccination and SARS-CoV-2 variants (dated by TCRdb to the early 2020s). Reading the label with the study, this specimen's time point is: individuals recovered from natural SARS-CoV-2 infection. Libraries came from the immunoSEQ multiplex PCR assay. What TCRdb holds here is the immuneACCESS table cut down to in-frame rearrangements. Part of the clones is not present; checked against another copy, under half of the missing clones reflect an unresolved V gene, and the others are unexplained. The sample includes about 180,000 clones, with about 83% observed a single time. The ten largest make up approximately 6% of the sample. The source was peripheral blood, collected after recovery from COVID-19. Every receptor here comes from a human donor who had recovered from COVID-19.

The rearrangement links TRBV19 to TRBJ1-3; D is uncertain. There are 16 residues in the CDR3. The germline CDR1 and CDR2 sequences are LNHDA and SQIVND (reference sequence). Trimming took off 6 bases at V and 1 base at J, with 16 bases between the two ends. CDR3 amino acids: CASRENRLRSGNTIYF. CDR3 sequence (DNA): TGTGCCAGTAGGGAGAACAGACTAAGGTCTGGAAACACCATATATTTT.

The chain combines TRBV4-1 with TRBJ2-7; D not certain. V shed 0 bases and J shed 0 bases, with 6 bases lying between them. Per germline, CDR1 MGHRA and CDR2 YSYEKL. The CDR3 runs to 14 residues. The CDR3: CASSQETDSYEQYF. The CDR3 DNA reads as TGCGCCAGCAGCCAAGAAACAGACTCCTACGAGCAGTACTTC.

This clone appeared once. The J gene is TRBJ1-1, the V gene TRBV28, with D possibly being TRBD1 (5 bases). Germline-derived CDR1 and CDR2 are MDHEN and SYDVKM. Trimming took off 4 bases at V and 0 bases at J, with 9 bases between the two ends. The CDR3 loop spans 14 amino acids. Here the CDR3 reads CASSWDGMNTEAFF. The CDR3 nucleotides read TGTGCCAGCAGTTGGGACGGGATGAACACTGAAGCTTTCTTT.

V is TRBV2 and J is TRBJ1-5; D remains ambiguous. Deletions cut 0 bases from V and 5 bases from J, with 14 bases between. The CDR3 loop spans 16 amino acids. Germline lookup yields CDR1 SNHLY and CDR2 FYNNEI. The CDR3 here is CASSEARGLRYQPQHF. The CDR3 DNA follows: TGTGCCAGCAGTGAAGCGCGGGGATTAAGGTATCAGCCCCAGCATTTT.

The chain uses TRBV2 and TRBJ1-6; 8 bases map to TRBD1. The CDR3 is 17 residues long. The V segment lost 4 bases and the J segment 0 bases; nucleotides outside the gene matches: 5. Germline V gives CDR1 SNHLY, CDR2 FYNNEI. CDR3 sequence: CASSGQGTSSYNSPLHF. The CDR3 DNA follows: TGTGCCAGCAGTGGACAGGGGACCAGCTCCTATAATTCACCCCTCCACTTT.

This clone was recorded a few times. The V and J genes are TRBV19 and TRBJ2-5; possible D gene TRBD2, 6 bases. Deletions cut 8 bases from V and 4 bases from J, with 11 bases between. Germline CDR1 is LNHDA and CDR2 is SQIVND (reference sequence). The CDR3 sequence is 12 residues long. The CDR3: CASGGRTETQYF. The CDR3 bases are TGTGCCAGTGGGGGGAGGACAGAGACCCAGTACTTC. Full variable domain (missing parts from reference TRBV19 and TRBJ2-5): DGGITQSPKYLFRKEGQNVTLSCEQNLNHDAMYWYRQDPGQGLRLIYYSQIVNDFQKGDIAEGYSVSREKKESFPLTVTSAQKNPTAFYLCASGGRTETQYFGPGTRLLVL.

This sequence joins TRBV10-3 and TRBJ1-6; D remains unclear. In germline, CDR1 is ENHRY, CDR2 SYGVKD. Trimming took off 2 bases at V and 9 bases at J, with 8 bases between the two ends. The CDR3 has 13 amino acids. The CDR3: CAISEGSGSPLHF. CDR3 bases: TGTGCCATCAGTGAGGGAAGCGGTTCACCCCTCCACTTT.

This chain joins TRBV3-1 (or the pseudogene TRBV3-2) and TRBJ2-6; tentatively, D is TRBD2 (7 bases). This CDR3 is 16 amino acids long. Germline-derived CDR1 and CDR2 are LGHDT and YNNKEL (reference sequence). V was shortened by 0 bases and J by 4 bases, with 10 bases between the two germline ends. CDR3 sequence (DNA): TGTGCCAGCAGCCAAGACGGGGGGCCCGGGGCCAACGTCCTGACTTTC. Translating gives CASSQDGGPGANVLTF.

The gene calls are TRBV9 and TRBJ2-7; the D gene is possibly TRBD1 (6 bases). Trimming cost V 0 bases and J 0 bases, with 7 bases left between them. The CDR3 length is 14 residues. Germline values: CDR1 SGDLS, CDR2 YYNGEE. CDR3 nucleotides: TGTGCCAGCAGCGTAGAGGACAGCTCCTACGAGCAGTACTTC. Protein: CASSVEDSSYEQYF. Complete variable domain (other parts from reference TRBV9 and TRBJ2-7): DSGVTQTPKHLITATGQRVTLRCSPRSGDLSVYWYQQSLDQGLQFLIQYYNGEERAKGNILERFSAQQFPDLHSELNLSSLELGDSALYFCASSVEDSSYEQYFGPGTRLTVT.

The rearrangement links TRBV4-1 to TRBJ1-5; D possibly corresponds to TRBD1 (6 bases). CDR1 is MGHRA and CDR2 is YSYEKL in the germline V gene. The V gene lost 4 bases and the J gene lost 5 bases, with 12 bases spanning the gap. There are 14 residues in the CDR3. The CDR3 sequence is CASSLDSLYQPQHF. CDR3 DNA: TGCGCCAGCAGCCTGGACAGCCTATATCAGCCCCAGCATTTT.

This clone appeared a single time. The chain carries TRBV27 and TRBJ1-2; 9 bases map to TRBD1. The V gene end was trimmed by 8 bases and the J gene end by 8 bases; junction bases not matched to a gene: 12. CDR3 length: 14 amino acids. CDR1 is MNHEY, CDR2 SMNVEV, per germline (reference sequence). The chain's CDR3 is CASGPGQGSWGYTF. The CDR3 nucleotides read TGTGCCAGCGGACCGGGACAGGGTTCGTGGGGCTACACCTTC.

This clone came up a few times. In the same sample, other DNA sequences code for this CDR3. This chain joins TRBV4-1 and TRBJ2-7, with D possibly TRBD1 on 5 matching bases. The CDR3 has 14 residues. V was clipped by 4 bases and J by 2 bases, with 12 bases between them. Germline V gives CDR1 MGHRA, CDR2 YSYEKL. The CDR3 region is CASSLRDSPYEQYF. Written as DNA, the CDR3 is TGCGCCAGCAGCCTACGAGACAGTCCCTACGAGCAGTACTTC.

The genes are TRBV6-4 and TRBJ1-6; D ambiguous. CDR1 MRHNA and CDR2 SNTAGT come from the germline V gene. V gave up 2 bases and J gave up 9 bases, with 11 bases separating them. This CDR3 comprises 14 residues. CDR3 amino acids: CASSDQEGGSPLHF. CDR3 nucleotide sequence: TGTGCCAGCAGTGACCAGGAGGGTGGTTCACCCCTCCACTTT.

The rearrangement links TRBV5-6 to TRBJ2-1, with 9 nucleotides matching TRBD2. This CDR3 is built from 15 residues. V lost 0 bases and J lost 9; bases outside the gene matches: 7. The germline V gene has CDR1 SGHDT and CDR2 YYEEEE. The CDR3 loop is CASSLAGSGSGEQFF. The CDR3 nucleotides are TGTGCCAGCAGCTTGGCGGGTAGCGGGAGCGGTGAGCAGTTCTTC.

The V and J genes are TRBV19 and TRBJ1-1; 10 nucleotides match TRBD1. CDR1 is LNHDA and CDR2 is SQIVND in the germline V gene (reference sequence). The CDR3 has 13 residues. Trimming removed 6 bases from V and 10 bases from J; junction bases left unmatched: 8. The CDR3 reads CASSRDRGERAFF. The CDR3 bases are TGTGCCAGTAGCAGGGACAGGGGAGAGCGAGCTTTCTTT. Full variable domain (remainder filled in from reference TRBV19 and TRBJ1-1): DGGITQSPKYLFRKEGQNVTLSCEQNLNHDAMYWYRQDPGQGLRLIYYSQIVNDFQKGDIAEGYSVSREKKESFPLTVTSAQKNPTAFYLCASSRDRGERAFFGQGTRLTVV.

CDR3 nucleotides: TGTGCCAGCAGTTGGGGGCGACAGGGTCCCGACGAGCAGTACTTC. This translates into CASSWGRQGPDEQYF. J is TRBJ2-7 and V is TRBV28; 7 bases fit TRBD1. Trimming took 4 bases from V and 5 from J; bases not matched to a gene: 11. This CDR3 spans 15 amino acids. Germline CDR1 reads MDHEN; CDR2 reads SYDVKM.

In DNA form, the CDR3 reads TGTGCCAGCAGTTTAGGGGGTGATCAGCCCCAGCATTTT. Protein sequence: CASSLGGDQPQHF. The gene calls are TRBV6-5 and TRBJ1-5, with D maybe TRBD1 (6 bases). This CDR3 contains 13 residues. Germline V lookup: CDR1 MNHEY, CDR2 SVGAGI. Trimming removed 4 bases from V and 5 bases from J, with 9 bases in between.

V is TRBV28 and J is TRBJ1-2; D might be TRBD1 (5 bases). Trimming left V 5 bases short and J 3 bases short, with 16 bases between. The CDR3 covers 15 residues. CDR1 and CDR2 from the germline V gene are MDHEN and SYDVKM. This chain's CDR3 is CASSPSMGGDYGYTF. For the CDR3, the DNA is TGTGCCAGCAGTCCGTCGATGGGGGGAGACTATGGCTACACCTTC.

The chain combines TRBV5-5 with TRBJ1-2, with TRBD1 as a possible D gene (5 bases). This CDR3 has 16 amino acids. V was shortened by 0 bases and J by 6 bases, with 18 bases between the two germline ends. The V gene's germline CDR1 is SGHKS and CDR2 YYEKEE (reference sequence). For the CDR3, the DNA is TGTGCCAGCAGCTTGGAAGGTAGGGGCTTAGAGGATGGCTACACCTTC. This sequence encodes CASSLEGRGLEDGYTF. Filled out from reference TRBV5-5 and TRBJ1-2, the complete variable domain reads DAGVTQSPTHLIKTRGQQVTLRCSPISGHKSVSWYQQVLGQGPQFIFQYYEKEERGRGNFPDRFSARQFPNYSSELNVNALLLGDSALYLCASSLEGRGLEDGYTFGSGTRLTVV.

The rearrangement joins TRBV5-6 to TRBJ2-7; weak D call: TRBD1 (5 bases). Germline assignment: CDR1 SGHDT and CDR2 YYEEEE. The CDR3 has 12 amino acids. Trimming removed 3 bases at V and 4 bases at J, with 8 bases between. The CDR3 spells CASSWQGYEQYF. The CDR3 DNA sequence: TGTGCCAGCAGCTGGCAGGGTTACGAGCAGTACTTC.